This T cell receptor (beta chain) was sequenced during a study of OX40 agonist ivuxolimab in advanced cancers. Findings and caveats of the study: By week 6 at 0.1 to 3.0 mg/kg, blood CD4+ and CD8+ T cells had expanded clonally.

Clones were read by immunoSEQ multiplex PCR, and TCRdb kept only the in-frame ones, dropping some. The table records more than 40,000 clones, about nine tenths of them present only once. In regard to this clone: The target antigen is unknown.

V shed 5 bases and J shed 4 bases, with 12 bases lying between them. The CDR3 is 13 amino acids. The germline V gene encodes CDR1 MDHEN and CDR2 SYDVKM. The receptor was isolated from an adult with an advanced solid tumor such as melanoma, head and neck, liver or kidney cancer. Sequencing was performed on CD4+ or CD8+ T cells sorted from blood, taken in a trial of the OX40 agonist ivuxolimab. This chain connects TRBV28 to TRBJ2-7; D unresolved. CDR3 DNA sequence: TGTGCCAGCAGTCCCCTTGGGTCATACGAGCAGTACTTC. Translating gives CASSPLGSYEQYF. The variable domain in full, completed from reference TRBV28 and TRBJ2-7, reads DVKVTQSSRYLVKRTGEKVFLECVQDMDHENMFWYRQDPGLGLRLIYFSYDVKMKEKGDIPEGYSVSREKKERFSLILESASTNQTSMYLCASSPLGSYEQYFGPGTRLTVT.